These 25 T cell receptor beta chains were sequenced from one sample in a study of T-cell memory formation after mild COVID-19. TCRdb re-called the 5' RACE reads through MiXCR, storing one row per CDR3 protein. The sample lists fewer than 200,000 distinct CDR3 sequences; over 20% were seen once. Specimen: PBMCs or a T cell subset sorted from them (not recorded which). The receptors were sampled from an adult woman who had mild COVID-19 (a few samples of this study predate the infection). Cell type and time point are not known.

This clonotype was observed a few times. CDR3 in amino acids: CASSLRGQGNQPQHF. The DNA for the CDR3 is TGCGCCAGCAGCCTCCGGGGACAAGGCAATCAGCCCCAGCATTTT. This chain connects TRBV4-1 to TRBJ1-5; a possible D gene is TRBD1 (6 bases). In germline, CDR1 is MGHRA, CDR2 YSYEKL. The CDR3 consists of 15 residues. V lost 4 bases to trimming and J lost 2 bases, with 12 bases between them.

This clonotype was seen a handful of times. The chain joins TRBV14 to TRBJ1-1; D is unclear. Looked up from germline, CDR1 is SGHDN and CDR2 is FVKESK. V dropped 1 base and J dropped 0 bases, with 3 bases sitting between them. The CDR3 is 13 residues long. CDR3: CASSQVLNTEAFF. CDR3 bases: TGTGCCAGCAGCCAAGTATTGAACACTGAAGCTTTCTTT.

The rearrangement links TRBV29-1 to TRBJ2-7; tentatively, D is TRBD1 or TRBD2 (5 bases each). CDR3 size: 13 residues. Germline loops: CDR1 SQVTM, CDR2 ANQGSEA. V was trimmed by 5 bases and J by 2 bases, leaving 13 bases between them. This CDR3 reads CSVLGELTYEQYF. The CDR3 region has the DNA TGCAGCGTTCTGGGGGAACTCACCTACGAGCAGTACTTC.

Only a few counts were recorded for this clonotype. The V and J genes are TRBV7-9 and TRBJ1-1; D gene uncertain. V shed 5 bases and J shed 5 bases, with 15 bases lying between them. The CDR3 covers 14 residues. Germline values: CDR1 SEHNR, CDR2 FQNEAQ (reference sequence). For the CDR3, the DNA is TGTGCCAGCAGCCCGAATCAGATTTTGACTGAAGCTTTCTTT. Protein: CASSPNQILTEAFF.

The rearrangement uses TRBV5-1 and TRBJ1-2; D possibly corresponds to TRBD1 (6 bases). Germline V CDR1 and CDR2: SGHRS, YFSETQ. The CDR3 covers 15 residues. V lost 0 bases and J 3 bases, leaving 12 bases between the germline ends. The CDR3 here is CASSLGDPGDYGYTF. The CDR3 DNA is TGCGCCAGCAGCTTGGGAGACCCAGGGGACTATGGCTACACCTTC.

The sample holds a few counts of this clonotype. The J gene is TRBJ2-7, the V gene TRBV7-6, with 14 bases identical to TRBD2. The CDR3 totals 17 residues. Per germline, CDR1 SGHVS and CDR2 FNYEAQ. Trimming at V came to 3 bases and at J to 5 bases, leaving 9 bases not matched to a gene. This CDR3 reads CASSLAGLAGVGDEQYF. CDR3 sequence (DNA): TGTGCCAGCAGCTTGGCGGGACTAGCGGGAGTAGGGGACGAGCAGTACTTC.

The V and J genes are TRBV9 and TRBJ2-7; 7 bases match TRBD1. Trimming at V came to 2 bases and at J to 1 base, leaving 0 bases not matched to a gene. Germline V gene data show CDR1 as SGDLS and CDR2 as YYNGEE. The length of the CDR3 is 13 residues. The CDR3 is CASSVDRSYEQYF. The CDR3 nucleotides are TGTGCCAGCAGCGTGGACAGGTCCTACGAGCAGTACTTC.

In its sample, this clonotype was seen a few times. V usage is TRBV2 and J usage is TRBJ2-3; 12 nucleotides agree with TRBD2. The CDR3 is 15 residues long. V was pared by 7 bases and J by 0 bases, with 2 bases of the junction left unmatched. Per the germline V gene, CDR1 is SNHLY and CDR2 is FYNNEI. The chain's CDR3 is CASKGTSGSTDTQYF. CDR3 nucleotide sequence: TGTGCCAGCAAAGGGACTAGCGGGAGCACAGATACGCAGTATTTT.

The chain joins TRBV12-3 or TRBV12-4 to TRBJ2-5, with unresolved D. Trimming removed 4 bases at V and 4 bases at J, with 7 bases between. The CDR3 spans 12 residues. The DNA of the CDR3 is TGTGCCAGCAGTTCCGAGCGAGAGACCCAGTACTTC. Translation: CASSSERETQYF.

This clonotype showed up just a few times. The V and J genes are TRBV7-9 and TRBJ2-7; 12 bases fit TRBD2. With 5 bases clipped from V and 4 bases from J, the junction kept 9 bases outside the gene matches. The CDR3 consists of 16 residues. Germline CDR1 SEHNR, CDR2 FQNEAQ (reference sequence). CDR3 nucleotides: TGTGCCAGCAGCCAACTGGTCGGGACTAGCGGGTACGAGCAGTACTTC. It codes for CASSQLVGTSGYEQYF.

This clonotype was recorded a few times. The chain combines TRBV4-3 with TRBJ1-1; D is undetermined. Germline V gene lookup returns CDR1 LGHNA and CDR2 YSLEER. CDR3 length equals 14 residues. V was clipped by 3 bases and J by 6 bases, with 14 bases between them. The CDR3 nucleotides are TGCGCCAGCAGCCATACGGGCCCTAGGTCTGAAGCTTTCTTT. Protein sequence: CASSHTGPRSEAFF.

This clonotype occurred a few times. This chain links TRBV11-3 with TRBJ2-3, with TRBD1 matching over 10 bases. Germline values: CDR1 SGHNT, CDR2 YENEEA. V was clipped by 5 bases and J by 3 bases; unmatched bases: 8. This CDR3 is 16 amino acids long. CDR3: CASSLRRDRGTDTQYF. DNA of the CDR3: TGTGCCAGCAGCCTGCGCCGGGACAGGGGAACAGATACGCAGTATTTT.

Many counts were recorded for this clonotype. The junction does not match germline at one end; this may be a read error. The chain joins TRBV9 to TRBJ2-3, with 7 bases fitting TRBD2. The germline gives CDR1 SGDLS, CDR2 YYNGEE. The length of the CDR3 is 14 residues. DNA for the CDR3: TGTGCTAGCAGCGTCGGGGGGAGCACAGATACGCAGTATTTT. This codes for CASSVGGSTDTQYF. Filled out from reference TRBV9 and TRBJ2-3, the complete variable domain reads DSGVTQTPKHLITATGQRVTLRCSPRSGDLSVYWYQQSLDQGLQFLIQYYNGEERAKGNILERFSAQQFPDLHSELNLSSLELGDSALYFCASSVGGSTDTQYFGPGTRLTVL.

The chain employs TRBV14 and TRBJ2-3, with D perhaps assigned TRBD1 or TRBD2 (6 bases each). The V gene lost 0 bases and the J gene lost 6 bases, with 19 bases spanning the gap. The CDR3 has 17 amino acids. CDR1 SGHDN and CDR2 FVKESK come from the germline V gene. The CDR3 DNA follows: TGTGCCAGCAGCCAAGATGAGATGGGGGGCCCCCGGGATACGCAGTATTTT. This gives the protein CASSQDEMGGPRDTQYF.

This clonotype was found a few times. The chain employs TRBV9 and TRBJ2-5, with D hard to call. This CDR3 region has 14 residues. The germline gives CDR1 SGDLS, CDR2 YYNGEE. The V and J ends lost 0 bases and 5 bases respectively, with 11 bases between them. In DNA, the CDR3 is TGTGCCAGCAGCGTAGCTGCCGGCCAGGAGACCCAGTACTTC. It is translated as CASSVAAGQETQYF.

This chain joins TRBV30 and TRBJ2-7; D possibly matches TRBD1 or TRBD2 (5 bases each). V lost 0 bases, J lost 4 bases, and 16 bases lay in between. The CDR3 is made up of 15 amino acids. Germline V CDR1 and CDR2: GTSNPN, SVGIG (reference sequence). CDR3 coding DNA: TGTGCCTGGAGTGTACTAGGGCGAGGGGATTACGAGCAGTACTTC. Protein: CAWSVLGRGDYEQYF.

This chain connects TRBV9 to TRBJ2-7; 8 bases match TRBD2. Germline CDR1 and CDR2: SGDLS and YYNGEE. V was clipped by 4 bases and J by 3 bases; unmatched bases: 6. CDR3 length equals 14 residues. CDR3 nucleotides: TGTGCCAGCAGCAGTAGCGGGGCTAACTACGAGCAGTACTTC. It translates to CASSSSGANYEQYF. Full variable domain (rest looked up from reference TRBV9 and TRBJ2-7): DSGVTQTPKHLITATGQRVTLRCSPRSGDLSVYWYQQSLDQGLQFLIQYYNGEERAKGNILERFSAQQFPDLHSELNLSSLELGDSALYFCASSSSGANYEQYFGPGTRLTVT.

This clonotype has just one count. The chain couples TRBV5-1 to TRBJ2-3, with D maybe TRBD2 (6 bases). Looked up from germline, CDR1 is SGHRS and CDR2 is YFSETQ. The CDR3 sequence is 16 residues long. V shed 0 bases and J shed 0 bases, with 11 bases lying between them. As DNA, the CDR3 is TGCGCCAGCAGCTTGGCCGTGCGGGGAAGCACAGATACGCAGTATTTT. Translated, it gives CASSLAVRGSTDTQYF.

This chain joins TRBV7-9 and TRBJ1-3, with D tentatively TRBD1 (6 bases). The CDR3 has 16 residues. Germline V gene lookup returns CDR1 SEHNR and CDR2 FQNEAQ (reference sequence). Trimming removed 7 bases from V and 1 base from J, with 17 bases in between. The CDR3 is CASISNPTGSGNTIYF. CDR3 sequence (DNA): TGTGCCAGCATCTCTAACCCCACAGGGTCTGGAAACACCATATATTTT.

The DNA for the CDR3 is TGTGCCAGCAGTTCTAGCGGGAAGGTCTACAATGAGCAGTTCTTC. This codes for CASSSSGKVYNEQFF. V and J are TRBV7-9 and TRBJ2-1; 9 bases fit TRBD2. Germline values: CDR1 SEHNR, CDR2 FQNEAQ (reference sequence). There are 15 residues in the CDR3. Trimming at V came to 6 bases and at J to 3 bases, leaving 6 bases not matched to a gene.

The chain has TRBV9 and TRBJ1-2, with 10 bases matching TRBD1. This CDR3 comprises 17 residues. Germline CDR1 reads SGDLS; CDR2 reads YYNGEE. V lost 4 bases to trimming and J lost 8 bases; unmatched junction nucleotides: 17. The CDR3 is CASSPTTGGRFRKGYTF. For the CDR3, the DNA is TGTGCCAGCAGCCCCACGACAGGGGGCCGGTTCCGTAAAGGCTACACCTTC.

This clonotype was detected a few times. The rearrangement joins TRBV5-6 to TRBJ1-1; D unresolved. With 2 bases removed from V and 7 bases from J, the gap between germline ends came to 12 bases. In germline, CDR1 is SGHDT, CDR2 YYEEEE. This CDR3 spans 13 amino acids. The DNA for the CDR3 is TGTGCCAGCAGCTTTTCGCCAGCTCATGAAGCTTTCTTT. Its protein is CASSFSPAHEAFF.

This clonotype was seen only once. The chain joins TRBV2 to TRBJ1-4, with 12 bases fitting TRBD1. The ends lost 8 bases at V and 4 bases at J; junction bases unmatched: 5. CDR1 SNHLY and CDR2 FYNNEI come from the germline V gene. The CDR3 contains 15 residues. CDR3 in amino acids: CASRDRGRLNEKLFF. For the CDR3, the DNA is TGTGCCAGCCGGGACAGGGGGCGACTTAATGAAAAACTGTTTTTT.

This clonotype has more than one count but fewer than ten. The rearrangement uses TRBV20-1 and TRBJ2-1; 9 bases line up with TRBD1. V lost 2 bases, J lost 8 bases, and 10 bases stayed unmatched. This CDR3 has 15 residues. CDR1 and CDR2 (germline): DFQATT, SNEGSKA (reference sequence). CDR3 coding DNA: TGCAGTGCTAGAAGTTACCGGGACAGGGCTTATGAGCAGTTCTTC. Its protein product is CSARSYRDRAYEQFF.

This clonotype has a handful of counts. J is TRBJ2-3 and V is TRBV7-8; D is undetermined. Germline V gene data show CDR1 as SGHVS and CDR2 as FQNEAQ. V was shortened by 5 bases and J by 6 bases, with 9 bases between the two germline ends. This CDR3 region has 12 residues. The CDR3 protein is CASSAFMDTQYF. CDR3 coding DNA: TGTGCCAGCAGCGCCTTCATGGATACGCAGTATTTT.